Below, 3 T cell receptor beta chains from the same sample are listed, as sequenced in a study of blood T cell repertoires in COVID-19. Assay: immunoSEQ multiplex PCR; the TCRdb copy retains only in-frame clones and omits some. The top ten hold more than 25% of the sample, which has tens of thousands of clones, 89% seen once. The sample comprised peripheral blood. The source is a woman in her seventies with active COVID-19.

This chain links TRBV5-1 with TRBJ1-4; no definite D call. In germline, CDR1 is SGHRS, CDR2 YFSETQ. V lost 2 bases to trimming and J lost 10 bases, with 12 bases between them. The length of the CDR3 is 13 residues. The CDR3 loop is CASSFSPGRKLFF. In DNA, the CDR3 is TGCGCCAGCAGCTTTTCCCCGGGGAGAAAACTGTTTTTT.

CDR3 region: CASSPGGQGIGNTIYF. The CDR3 DNA is TGTGCCAGCAGCCCAGGGGGGCAGGGAATTGGAAACACCATATATTTT. The chain combines TRBV28 with TRBJ1-3; TRBD1 matches 7 bases. Unmatched junction bases numbered 11, after V lost 6 bases and J lost 3 bases. The CDR3 contains 16 residues. CDR1 and CDR2 from the germline V gene are MDHEN and SYDVKM.

This rearrangement joins TRBV19 to TRBJ1-4, with TRBD1 matching 7 bases. The V gene's germline CDR1 is LNHDA and CDR2 SQIVND (reference sequence). The CDR3 has 14 amino acids. V lost 5 bases to trimming and J lost 7 bases; unmatched junction nucleotides: 7. The DNA of the CDR3 is TGTGCCAGTAGTCCTCGACAGGGAGGTGAAAAACTGTTTTTT. Translated, it gives CASSPRQGGEKLFF.